This passage covers 4 T cell receptor beta chains from one sample sequenced in a study of cytomegalovirus exposure and HLA in healthy donors. A multiplex PCR was run with 60 Vbeta primers and 13 Jbeta primers. Produced via immunoSEQ multiplex PCR; TCRdb's table is partial and in-frame only. This sample has 150,000 to 200,000 clones; 70% to 90% occur once, and the top ten carry approximately 2.1%. The sequencing input was PBMCs. These receptors were collected from a young woman in good health and CMV-seronegative.

The rearrangement uses TRBV6-5 and TRBJ2-2; a possible D gene is TRBD2 (6 bases). V lost 2 bases to trimming and J lost 2 bases, with 9 bases between them. The CDR3 has 15 residues. CDR1 and CDR2 from the germline V gene are MNHEY and SVGAGI. CDR3 region: CASSYGGGNTGELFF. The DNA for the CDR3 is TGTGCCAGCAGTTACGGGGGAGGAAACACCGGGGAGCTGTTTTTT.

This chain connects TRBV4-2 to TRBJ2-1, with D unresolved. The V end was cut by 0 bases, the J end by 0 bases, with 6 bases between. This CDR3 region has 15 residues. Germline loops: CDR1 LGHNA, CDR2 YNFKEQ. The chain's CDR3 is CASSQDRSSYNEQFF. The DNA for the CDR3 is TGTGCCAGCAGCCAAGATCGCAGCTCCTACAATGAGCAGTTCTTC.

The chain links TRBV19 to TRBJ2-3; 9 bases align to TRBD1. From germline, CDR1 is LNHDA and CDR2 SQIVND (reference sequence). The CDR3 contains 16 residues. Trimming took 3 bases from V and 0 from J; bases not matched to a gene: 4. The CDR3 nucleotides are TGTGCCAGTAGTATGACAGGGGGGGCAAGCACAGATACGCAGTATTTT. Residues: CASSMTGGASTDTQYF.

This chain uses TRBV7-9 with TRBJ1-1; tentative D call: TRBD1 (5 bases). CDR3 size: 14 residues. The V gene's germline CDR1 is SEHNR and CDR2 FQNEAQ (reference sequence). Trimming pared 1 base from V and 5 bases from J, leaving 11 bases between. CDR3 sequence (DNA): TGTGCCAGCAGCTTAGTTGCAGGGCCAACTGAAGCTTTCTTT. It codes for CASSLVAGPTEAFF.